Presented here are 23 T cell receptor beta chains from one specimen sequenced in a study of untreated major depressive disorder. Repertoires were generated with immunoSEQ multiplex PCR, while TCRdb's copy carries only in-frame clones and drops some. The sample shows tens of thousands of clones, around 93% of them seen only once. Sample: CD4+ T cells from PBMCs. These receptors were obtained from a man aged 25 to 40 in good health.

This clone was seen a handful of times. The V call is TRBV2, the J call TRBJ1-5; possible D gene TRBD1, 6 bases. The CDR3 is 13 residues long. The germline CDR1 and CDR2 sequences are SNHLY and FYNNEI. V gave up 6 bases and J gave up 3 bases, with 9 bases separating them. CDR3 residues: CASRRDTNQPQHF. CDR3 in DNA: TGTGCCAGCAGGAGGGACACCAATCAGCCCCAGCATTTT.

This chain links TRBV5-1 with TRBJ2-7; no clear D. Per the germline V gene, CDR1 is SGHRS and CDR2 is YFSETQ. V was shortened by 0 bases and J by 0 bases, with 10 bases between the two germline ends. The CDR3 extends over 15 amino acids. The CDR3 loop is CASSLEAGSSYEQYF. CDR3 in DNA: TGCGCCAGCAGCTTGGAGGCCGGAAGCTCCTACGAGCAGTACTTC. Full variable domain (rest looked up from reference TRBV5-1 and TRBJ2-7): KAGVTQTPRYLIKTRGQQVTLSCSPISGHRSVSWYQQTPGQGLQFLFEYFSETQRNKGNFPGRFSGRQFSNSRSEMNVSTLELGDSALYLCASSLEAGSSYEQYFGPGTRLTVT.

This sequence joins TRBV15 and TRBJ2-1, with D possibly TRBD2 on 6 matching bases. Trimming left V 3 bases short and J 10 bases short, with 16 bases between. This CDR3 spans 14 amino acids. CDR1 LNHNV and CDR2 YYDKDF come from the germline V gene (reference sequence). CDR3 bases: TGTGCCACCAGCAGCCGCGGGGAGGCGGGAGAGCAGTTCTTC. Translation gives CATSSRGEAGEQFF. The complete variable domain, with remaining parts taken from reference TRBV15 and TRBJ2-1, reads DAMVIQNPRYQVTQFGKPVTLSCSQTLNHNVMYWYQQKSSQAPKLLFHYYDKDFNNEADTPDNFQSRRPNTSFCFLDIRSPGLGDTAMYLCATSSRGEAGEQFFGPGTRLTVL.

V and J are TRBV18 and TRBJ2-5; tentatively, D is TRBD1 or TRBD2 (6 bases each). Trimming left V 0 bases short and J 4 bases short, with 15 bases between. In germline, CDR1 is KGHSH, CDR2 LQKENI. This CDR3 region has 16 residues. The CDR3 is CASSPPASGGGETQYF. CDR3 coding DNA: TGTGCCAGCTCACCACCGGCCAGCGGAGGGGGAGAGACCCAGTACTTC.

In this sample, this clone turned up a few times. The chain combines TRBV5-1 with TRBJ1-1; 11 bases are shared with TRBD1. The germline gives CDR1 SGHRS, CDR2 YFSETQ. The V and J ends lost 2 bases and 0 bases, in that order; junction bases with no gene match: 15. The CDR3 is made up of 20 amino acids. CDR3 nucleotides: TGCGCCAGCAGCTTTAATTCACCCGGGACAGGGGGATCAATGAACACTGAAGCTTTCTTT. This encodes CASSFNSPGTGGSMNTEAFF.

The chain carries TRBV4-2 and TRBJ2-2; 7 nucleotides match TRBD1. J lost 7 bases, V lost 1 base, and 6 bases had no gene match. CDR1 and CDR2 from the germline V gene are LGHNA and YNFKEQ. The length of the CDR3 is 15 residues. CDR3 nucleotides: TGTGCCAGCAGCCAAGCGACAGGGTGGAGCGGGGAGCTGTTTTTT. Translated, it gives CASSQATGWSGELFF.

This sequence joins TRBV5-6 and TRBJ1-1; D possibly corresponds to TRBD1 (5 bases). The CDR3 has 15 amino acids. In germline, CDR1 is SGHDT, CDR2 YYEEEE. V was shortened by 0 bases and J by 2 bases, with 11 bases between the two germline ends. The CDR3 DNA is TGTGCCAGCAGCTTGGTAGGGGCCAGAAACACTGAAGCTTTCTTT. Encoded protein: CASSLVGARNTEAFF.

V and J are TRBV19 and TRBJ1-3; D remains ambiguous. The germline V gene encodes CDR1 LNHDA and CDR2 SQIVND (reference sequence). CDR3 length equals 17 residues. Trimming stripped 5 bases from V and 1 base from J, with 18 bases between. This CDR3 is CASSRSTSASSGNTIYF. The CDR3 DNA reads TGTGCCAGTAGTCGGAGCACCTCAGCCTCTTCTGGAAACACCATATATTTT.

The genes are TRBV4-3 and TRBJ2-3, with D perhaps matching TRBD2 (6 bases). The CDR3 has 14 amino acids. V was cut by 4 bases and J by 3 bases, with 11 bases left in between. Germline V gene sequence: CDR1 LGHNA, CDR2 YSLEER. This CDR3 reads CASSLEGRTDTQYF. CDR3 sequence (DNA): TGCGCCAGCAGCCTGGAGGGGAGGACAGATACGCAGTATTTT.

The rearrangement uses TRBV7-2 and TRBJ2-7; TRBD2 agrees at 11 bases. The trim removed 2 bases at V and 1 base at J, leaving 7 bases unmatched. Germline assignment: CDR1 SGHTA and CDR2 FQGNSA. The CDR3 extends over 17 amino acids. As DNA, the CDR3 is TGTGCCAGCAGCTTAAGAGATAGCGGGGGGGCTTCCTACGAGCAGTACTTC. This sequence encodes CASSLRDSGGASYEQYF.

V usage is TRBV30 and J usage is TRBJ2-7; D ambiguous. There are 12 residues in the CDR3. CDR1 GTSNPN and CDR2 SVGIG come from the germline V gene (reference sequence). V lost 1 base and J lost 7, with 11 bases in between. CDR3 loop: CAWSAPLGEQYF. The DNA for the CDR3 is TGTGCCTGGAGTGCCCCCCTAGGGGAGCAGTACTTC. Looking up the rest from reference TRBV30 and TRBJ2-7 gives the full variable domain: SQTIHQWPATLVQPVGSPLSLECTVEGTSNPNLYWYRQAAGRGLQLLFYSVGIGQISSEVPQNLSASRPQDRQFILSSKKLLLSDSGFYLCAWSAPLGEQYFGPGTRLTVT.

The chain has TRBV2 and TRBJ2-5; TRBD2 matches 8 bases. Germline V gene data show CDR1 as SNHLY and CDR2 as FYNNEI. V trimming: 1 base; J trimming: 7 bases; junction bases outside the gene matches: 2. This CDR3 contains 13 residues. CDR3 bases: TGTGCCAGCAGTGAAGTGCTAGCGGGGACCCAGTACTTC. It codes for CASSEVLAGTQYF.

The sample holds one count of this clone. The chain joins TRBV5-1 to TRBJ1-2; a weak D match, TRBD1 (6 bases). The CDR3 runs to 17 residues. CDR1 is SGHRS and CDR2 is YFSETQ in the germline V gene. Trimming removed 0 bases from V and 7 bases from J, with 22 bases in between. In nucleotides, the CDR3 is TGCGCCAGCAGCTTGGCCGGTCCAGGACAGACGAGGAGTGGCTACACCTTC. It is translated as CASSLAGPGQTRSGYTF.

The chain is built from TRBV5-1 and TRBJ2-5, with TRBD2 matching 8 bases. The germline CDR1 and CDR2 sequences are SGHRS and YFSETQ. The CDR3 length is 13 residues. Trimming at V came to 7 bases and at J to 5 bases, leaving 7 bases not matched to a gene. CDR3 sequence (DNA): TGCGCCAGCCGAACTAGCGGAGGGGAGACCCAGTACTTC. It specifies CASRTSGGETQYF. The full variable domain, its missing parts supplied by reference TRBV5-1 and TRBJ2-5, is KAGVTQTPRYLIKTRGQQVTLSCSPISGHRSVSWYQQTPGQGLQFLFEYFSETQRNKGNFPGRFSGRQFSNSRSEMNVSTLELGDSALYLCASRTSGGETQYFGPGTRLLVL.

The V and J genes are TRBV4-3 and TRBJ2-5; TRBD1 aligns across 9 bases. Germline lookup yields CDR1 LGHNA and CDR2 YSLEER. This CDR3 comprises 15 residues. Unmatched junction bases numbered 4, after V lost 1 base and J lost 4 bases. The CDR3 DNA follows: TGCGCCAGCAGCCAAGGGACAGGGGCGGGAGAGACCCAGTACTTC. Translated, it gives CASSQGTGAGETQYF.

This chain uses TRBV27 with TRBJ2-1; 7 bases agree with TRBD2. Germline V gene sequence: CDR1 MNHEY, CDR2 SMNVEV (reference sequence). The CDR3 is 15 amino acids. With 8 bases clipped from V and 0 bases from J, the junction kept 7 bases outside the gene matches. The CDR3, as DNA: TGTGCCAGCTCCAAGACGGGGGGCTCCTACAATGAGCAGTTCTTC. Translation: CASSKTGGSYNEQFF.

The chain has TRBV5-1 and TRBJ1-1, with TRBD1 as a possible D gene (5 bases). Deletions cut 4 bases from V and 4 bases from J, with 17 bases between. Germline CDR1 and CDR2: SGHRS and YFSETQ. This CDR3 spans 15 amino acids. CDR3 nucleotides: TGCGCCAGCAGCCCTTCGCGGGGGGTGGCCACTGAAGCTTTCTTT. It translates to CASSPSRGVATEAFF.

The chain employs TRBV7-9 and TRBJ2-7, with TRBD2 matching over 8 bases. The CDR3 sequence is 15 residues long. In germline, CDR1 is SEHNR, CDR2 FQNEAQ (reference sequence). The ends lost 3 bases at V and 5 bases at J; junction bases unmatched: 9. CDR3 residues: CASSLEAGASHEQYF. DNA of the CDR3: TGTGCCAGCAGCTTGGAAGCGGGAGCTTCCCACGAGCAGTACTTC.

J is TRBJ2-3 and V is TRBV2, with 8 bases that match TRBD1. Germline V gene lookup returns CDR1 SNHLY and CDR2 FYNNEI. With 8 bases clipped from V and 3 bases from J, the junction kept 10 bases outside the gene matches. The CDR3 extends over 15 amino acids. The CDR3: CASGRTGTRTDTQYF. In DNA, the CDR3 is TGTGCCAGCGGCCGGACAGGGACAAGGACAGATACGCAGTATTTT.

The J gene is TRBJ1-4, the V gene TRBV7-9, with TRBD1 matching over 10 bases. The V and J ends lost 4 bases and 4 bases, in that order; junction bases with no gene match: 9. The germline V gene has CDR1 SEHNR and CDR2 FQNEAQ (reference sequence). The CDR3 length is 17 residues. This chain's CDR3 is CASSSWTGGSRNEKLFF. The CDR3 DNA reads TGTGCCAGCAGCTCGTGGACAGGGGGGAGCCGTAATGAAAAACTGTTTTTT.

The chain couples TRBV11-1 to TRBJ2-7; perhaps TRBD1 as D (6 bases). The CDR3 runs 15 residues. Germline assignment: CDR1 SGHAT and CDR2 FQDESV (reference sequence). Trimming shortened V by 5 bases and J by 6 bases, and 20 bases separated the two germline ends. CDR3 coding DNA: TGTGCCAGCAGCCCGCTTGGGGCTTACAGGGCCGAGCAGTACTTC. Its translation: CASSPLGAYRAEQYF.

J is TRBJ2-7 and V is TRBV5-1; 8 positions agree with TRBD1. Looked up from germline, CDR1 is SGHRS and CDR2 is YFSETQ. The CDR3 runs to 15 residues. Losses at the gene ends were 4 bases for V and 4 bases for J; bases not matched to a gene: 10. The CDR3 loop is CASSTPGQGKYEQYF. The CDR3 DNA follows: TGCGCCAGCAGCACCCCTGGACAGGGAAAATACGAGCAGTACTTC. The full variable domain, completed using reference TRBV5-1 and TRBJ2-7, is KAGVTQTPRYLIKTRGQQVTLSCSPISGHRSVSWYQQTPGQGLQFLFEYFSETQRNKGNFPGRFSGRQFSNSRSEMNVSTLELGDSALYLCASSTPGQGKYEQYFGPGTRLTVT.

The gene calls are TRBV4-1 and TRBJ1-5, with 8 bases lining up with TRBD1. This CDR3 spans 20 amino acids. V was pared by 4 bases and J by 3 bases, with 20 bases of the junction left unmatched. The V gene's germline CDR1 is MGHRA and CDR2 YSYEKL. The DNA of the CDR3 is TGCGCCAGCAGCCCAGGTCTCCGGGACAGGCAAACGTATTTCAATCAGCCCCAGCATTTT. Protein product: CASSPGLRDRQTYFNQPQHF.